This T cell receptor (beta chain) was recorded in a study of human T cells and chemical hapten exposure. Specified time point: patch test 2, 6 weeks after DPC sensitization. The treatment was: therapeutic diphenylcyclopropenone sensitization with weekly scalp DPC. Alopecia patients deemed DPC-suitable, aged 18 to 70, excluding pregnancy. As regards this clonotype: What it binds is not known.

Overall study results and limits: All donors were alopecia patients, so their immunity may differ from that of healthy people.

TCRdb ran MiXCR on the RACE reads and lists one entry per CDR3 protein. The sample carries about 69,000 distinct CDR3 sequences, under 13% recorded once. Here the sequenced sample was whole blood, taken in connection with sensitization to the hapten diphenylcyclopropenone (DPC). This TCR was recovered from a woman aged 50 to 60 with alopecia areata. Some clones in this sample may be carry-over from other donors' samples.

CDR3 sequence reads: CATSRDKGLQNEQFF. CDR3 nucleotide sequence: TGTGCCACCAGCAGAGATAAGGGACTACAGAATGAGCAGTTCTTC. This chain connects TRBV15 to TRBJ2-1; 7 positions match TRBD2. CDR3 length equals 15 residues. Per germline, CDR1 LNHNV and CDR2 YYDKDF (reference sequence). V lost 0 bases and J lost 7; bases outside the gene matches: 6.